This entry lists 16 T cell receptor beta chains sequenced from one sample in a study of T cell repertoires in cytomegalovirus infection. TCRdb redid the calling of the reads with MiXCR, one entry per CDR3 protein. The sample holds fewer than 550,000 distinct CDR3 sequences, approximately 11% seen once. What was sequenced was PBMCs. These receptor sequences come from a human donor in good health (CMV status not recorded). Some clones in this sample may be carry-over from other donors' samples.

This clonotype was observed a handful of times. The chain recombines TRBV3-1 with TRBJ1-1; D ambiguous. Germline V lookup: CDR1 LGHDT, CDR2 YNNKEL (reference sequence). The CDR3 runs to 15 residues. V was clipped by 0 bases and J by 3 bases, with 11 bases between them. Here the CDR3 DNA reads TGTGCCAGCAGCCAAGATTCGGGGTTGGACACTGAAGCTTTCTTT. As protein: CASSQDSGLDTEAFF.

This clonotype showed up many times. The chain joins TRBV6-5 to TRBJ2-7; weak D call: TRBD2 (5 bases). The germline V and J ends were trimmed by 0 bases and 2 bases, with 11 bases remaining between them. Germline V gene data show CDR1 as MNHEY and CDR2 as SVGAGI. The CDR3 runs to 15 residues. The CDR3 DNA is TGTGCCAGCAGTTACTCGGATGGCGGGCCCTACGAGCAGTACTTC. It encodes CASSYSDGGPYEQYF.

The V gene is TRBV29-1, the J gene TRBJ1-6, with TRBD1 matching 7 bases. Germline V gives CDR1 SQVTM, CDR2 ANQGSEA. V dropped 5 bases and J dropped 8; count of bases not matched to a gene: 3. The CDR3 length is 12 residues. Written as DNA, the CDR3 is TGCAGCGTTAGGCAGGGGGATTCACCCCTCCACTTT. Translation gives CSVRQGDSPLHF.

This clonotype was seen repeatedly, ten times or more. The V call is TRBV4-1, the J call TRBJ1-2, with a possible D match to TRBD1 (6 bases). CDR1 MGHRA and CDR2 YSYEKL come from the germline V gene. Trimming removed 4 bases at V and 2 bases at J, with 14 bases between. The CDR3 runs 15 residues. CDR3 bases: TGCGCCAGCAGCCCCGAATCAAGGGGGAACTATGGCTACACCTTC. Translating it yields CASSPESRGNYGYTF.

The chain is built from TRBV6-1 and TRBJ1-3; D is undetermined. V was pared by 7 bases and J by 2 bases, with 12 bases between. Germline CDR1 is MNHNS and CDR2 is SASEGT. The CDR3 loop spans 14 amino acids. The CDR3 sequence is CASTEKGAGNTIYF. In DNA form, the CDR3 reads TGTGCCAGCACCGAGAAGGGAGCTGGAAACACCATATATTTT.

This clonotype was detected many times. The CDR3 DNA follows: TGTGCCAGCAGCCAAGACGGTAGCGGGAGGCTACTTGGTACGCAGTATTTT. Translated: CASSQDGSGRLLGTQYF. The rearrangement links TRBV14 to TRBJ2-3; TRBD2 aligns across 10 bases. The CDR3 totals 17 residues. Trimming took 0 bases from V and 8 from J; bases not matched to a gene: 11. Germline V gives CDR1 SGHDN, CDR2 FVKESK. Supplemented by reference TRBV14 and TRBJ2-3, the full variable domain reads EAGVTQFPSHSVIEKGQTVTLRCDPISGHDNLYWYRRVMGKEIKFLLHFVKESKQDESGMPNNRFLAERTGGTYSTLKVQPAELEDSGVYFCASSQDGSGRLLGTQYFGPGTRLTVL.

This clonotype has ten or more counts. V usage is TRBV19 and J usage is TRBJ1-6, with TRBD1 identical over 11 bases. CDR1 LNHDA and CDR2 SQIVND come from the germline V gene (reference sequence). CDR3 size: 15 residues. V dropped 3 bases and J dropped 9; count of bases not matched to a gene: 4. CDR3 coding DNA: TGTGCCAGTAGTATGGACAGGGGGCTGACTTCACCCCTCCACTTT. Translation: CASSMDRGLTSPLHF.

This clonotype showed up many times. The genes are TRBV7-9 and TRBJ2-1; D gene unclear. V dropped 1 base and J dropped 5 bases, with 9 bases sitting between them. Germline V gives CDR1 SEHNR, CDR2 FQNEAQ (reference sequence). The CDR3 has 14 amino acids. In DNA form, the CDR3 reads TGTGCCAGCAGCTTAGTTTTGGGTAACAATGAGCAGTTCTTC. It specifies CASSLVLGNNEQFF.

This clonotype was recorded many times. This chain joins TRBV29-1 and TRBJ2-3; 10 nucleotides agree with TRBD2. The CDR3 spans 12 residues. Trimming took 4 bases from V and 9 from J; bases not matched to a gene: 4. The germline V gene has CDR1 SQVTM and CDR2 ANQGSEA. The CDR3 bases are TGCAGCGTTGCTAGCGGGAGAGGGACGCAGTATTTT. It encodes CSVASGRGTQYF.

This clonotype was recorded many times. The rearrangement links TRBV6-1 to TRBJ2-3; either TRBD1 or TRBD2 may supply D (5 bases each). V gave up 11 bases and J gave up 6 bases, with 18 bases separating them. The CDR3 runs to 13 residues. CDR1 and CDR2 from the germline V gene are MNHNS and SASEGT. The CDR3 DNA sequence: TGTGCCGGGGCCGGGACCGTGCGGGATACGCAGTATTTT. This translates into CAGAGTVRDTQYF.

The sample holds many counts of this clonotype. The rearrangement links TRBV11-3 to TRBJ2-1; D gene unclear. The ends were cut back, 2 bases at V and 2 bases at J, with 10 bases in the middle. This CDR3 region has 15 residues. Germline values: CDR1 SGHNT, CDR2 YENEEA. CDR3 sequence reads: CASSLFSQTYNEQFF. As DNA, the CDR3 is TGTGCCAGCAGCTTATTCTCCCAAACCTACAATGAGCAGTTCTTC.

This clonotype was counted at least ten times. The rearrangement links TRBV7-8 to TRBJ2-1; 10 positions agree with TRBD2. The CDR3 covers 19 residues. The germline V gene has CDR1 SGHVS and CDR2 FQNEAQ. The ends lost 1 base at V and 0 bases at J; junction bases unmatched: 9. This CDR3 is CASSLVGLAGVGSYNEQFF. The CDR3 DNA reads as TGTGCCAGCAGCTTAGTGGGGCTAGCGGGAGTAGGCTCCTACAATGAGCAGTTCTTC.

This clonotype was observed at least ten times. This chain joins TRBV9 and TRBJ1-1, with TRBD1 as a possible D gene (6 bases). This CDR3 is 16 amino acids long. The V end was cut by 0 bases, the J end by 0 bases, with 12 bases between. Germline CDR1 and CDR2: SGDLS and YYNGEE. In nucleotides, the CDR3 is TGTGCCAGCAGCGTAGTGGGGGCGTCCATGAACACTGAAGCTTTCTTT. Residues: CASSVVGASMNTEAFF.

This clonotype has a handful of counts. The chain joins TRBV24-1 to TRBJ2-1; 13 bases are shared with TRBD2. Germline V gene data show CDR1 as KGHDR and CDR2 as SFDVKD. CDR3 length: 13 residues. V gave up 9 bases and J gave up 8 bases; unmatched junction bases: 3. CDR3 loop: CATGLAGVDEQFF. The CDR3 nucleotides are TGTGCCACCGGACTAGCGGGAGTCGATGAGCAGTTCTTC.

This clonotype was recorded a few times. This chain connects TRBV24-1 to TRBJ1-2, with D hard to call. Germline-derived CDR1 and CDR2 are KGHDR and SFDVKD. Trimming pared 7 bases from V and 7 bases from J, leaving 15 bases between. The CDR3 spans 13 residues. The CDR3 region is CATRGGSSGGYTF. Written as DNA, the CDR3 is TGTGCCACCAGGGGAGGATCCAGTGGTGGCTACACCTTC.

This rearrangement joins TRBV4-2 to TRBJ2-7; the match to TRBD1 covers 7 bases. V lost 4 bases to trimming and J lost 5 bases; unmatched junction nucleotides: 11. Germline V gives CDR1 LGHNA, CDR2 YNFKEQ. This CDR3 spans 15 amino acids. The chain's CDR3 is CASSLRKGAEDEQYF. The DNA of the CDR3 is TGTGCCAGCAGCCTACGTAAGGGGGCGGAGGACGAGCAGTACTTC.